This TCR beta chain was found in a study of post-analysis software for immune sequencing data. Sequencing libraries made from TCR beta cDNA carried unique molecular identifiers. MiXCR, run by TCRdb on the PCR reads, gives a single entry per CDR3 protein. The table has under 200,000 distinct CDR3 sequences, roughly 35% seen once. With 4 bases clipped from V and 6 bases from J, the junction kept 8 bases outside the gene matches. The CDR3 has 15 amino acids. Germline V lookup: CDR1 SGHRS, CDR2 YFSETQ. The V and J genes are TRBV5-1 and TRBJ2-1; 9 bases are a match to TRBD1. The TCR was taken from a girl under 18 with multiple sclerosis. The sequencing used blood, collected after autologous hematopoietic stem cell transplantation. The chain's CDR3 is CASSIPGTGRNEQFF. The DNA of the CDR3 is TGCGCCAGCAGCATCCCCGGGACAGGGCGCAATGAGCAGTTCTTC.